This T cell receptor (beta chain) was sequenced during a study of spatial heterogeneity in lung cancer. TCRdb redid the calling of the 5' RACE reads with MiXCR, one entry per CDR3 protein. This table holds more than 75,000 distinct CDR3 sequences, 10% to 15% found once. The germline V gene encodes CDR1 SGHRS and CDR2 YFSETQ. V was shortened by 4 bases and J by 4 bases, with 5 bases between the two germline ends. The CDR3 is 12 amino acids. This clonotype was counted a few times. Time point reported: sample taken at primary tumor resection. No cells were sorted before sequencing. The whole RNA sequenced was extracted from tumor, nontumor lung or frozen PBMC.

This specimen consisted of PBMCs, obtained at surgery. The receptor's source is a male donor with early-stage non-small cell lung cancer. The chain employs TRBV5-1 and TRBJ2-2, with a tentative D call TRBD1 (5 bases). The DNA for the CDR3 is TGCGCCAGCAGCACAGGCACCGGGGAGCTGTTTTTT. It encodes CASSTGTGELFF.